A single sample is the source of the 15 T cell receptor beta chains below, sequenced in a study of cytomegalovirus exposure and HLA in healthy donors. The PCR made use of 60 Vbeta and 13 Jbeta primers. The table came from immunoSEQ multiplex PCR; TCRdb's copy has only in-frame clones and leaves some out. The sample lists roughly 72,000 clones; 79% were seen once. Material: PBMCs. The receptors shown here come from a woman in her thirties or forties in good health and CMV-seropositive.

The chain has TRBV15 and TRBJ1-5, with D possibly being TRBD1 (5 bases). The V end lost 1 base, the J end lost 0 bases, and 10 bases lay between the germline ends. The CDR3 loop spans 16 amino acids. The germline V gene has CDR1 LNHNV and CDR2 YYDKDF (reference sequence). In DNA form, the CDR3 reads TGTGCCACCAGCAGAGGGGAGGGGAATAGCAATCAGCCCCAGCATTTT. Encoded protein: CATSRGEGNSNQPQHF.

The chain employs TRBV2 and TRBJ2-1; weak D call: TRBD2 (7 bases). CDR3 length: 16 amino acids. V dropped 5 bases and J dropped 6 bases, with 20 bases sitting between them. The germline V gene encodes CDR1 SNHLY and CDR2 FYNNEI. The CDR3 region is CASSKPGGAVSNEQFF. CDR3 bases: TGTGCCAGCAGTAAGCCTGGGGGGGCCGTCTCCAATGAGCAGTTCTTC.

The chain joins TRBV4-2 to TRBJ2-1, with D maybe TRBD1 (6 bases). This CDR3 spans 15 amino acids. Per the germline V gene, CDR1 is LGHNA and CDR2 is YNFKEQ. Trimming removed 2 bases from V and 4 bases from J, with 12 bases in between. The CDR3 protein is CASSQLLQGYNEQFF. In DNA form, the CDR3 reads TGTGCCAGCAGCCAATTGCTACAGGGATACAATGAGCAGTTCTTC.

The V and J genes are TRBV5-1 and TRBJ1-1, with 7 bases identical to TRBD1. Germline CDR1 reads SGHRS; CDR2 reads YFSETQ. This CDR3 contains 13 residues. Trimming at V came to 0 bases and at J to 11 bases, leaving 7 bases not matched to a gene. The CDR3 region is CASSLGDRGGAFF. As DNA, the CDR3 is TGCGCCAGCAGCTTGGGGGACAGAGGTGGGGCTTTCTTT.

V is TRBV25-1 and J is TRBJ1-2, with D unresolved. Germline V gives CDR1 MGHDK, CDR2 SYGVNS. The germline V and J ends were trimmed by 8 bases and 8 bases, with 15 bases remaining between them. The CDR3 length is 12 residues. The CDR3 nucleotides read TGTGCCAGCGGTGGATTGCGCGGCGGCTACACCTTC. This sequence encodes CASGGLRGGYTF.

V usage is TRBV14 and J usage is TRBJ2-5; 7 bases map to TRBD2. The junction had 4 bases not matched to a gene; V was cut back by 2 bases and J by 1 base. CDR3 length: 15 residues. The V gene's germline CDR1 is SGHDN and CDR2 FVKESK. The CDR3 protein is CASSQLASGQETQYF. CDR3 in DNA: TGTGCCAGCAGCCAACTGGCTAGCGGCCAAGAGACCCAGTACTTC.

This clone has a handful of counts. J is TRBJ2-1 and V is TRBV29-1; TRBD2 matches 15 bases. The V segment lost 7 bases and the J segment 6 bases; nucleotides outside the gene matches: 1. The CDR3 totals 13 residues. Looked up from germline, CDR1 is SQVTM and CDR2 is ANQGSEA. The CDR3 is CSAGLAGGNEQFF. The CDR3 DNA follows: TGCAGCGCGGGACTAGCGGGAGGCAATGAGCAGTTCTTC.

The CDR3 DNA is TGTGCCTGGAGTGTACCTTCGGGGGGGGAGCAGTTCTTC. Its translation is CAWSVPSGGEQFF. The V and J genes are TRBV30 and TRBJ2-1, with 8 bases identical to TRBD2. Germline lookup yields CDR1 GTSNPN and CDR2 SVGIG (reference sequence). V lost 0 bases to trimming and J lost 10 bases; unmatched junction nucleotides: 5. This CDR3 has 13 residues.

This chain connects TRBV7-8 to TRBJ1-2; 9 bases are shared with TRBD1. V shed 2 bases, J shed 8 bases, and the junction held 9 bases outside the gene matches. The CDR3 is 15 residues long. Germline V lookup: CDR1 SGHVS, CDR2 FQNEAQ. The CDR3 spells CASSLWGQGGGGYTF. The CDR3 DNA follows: TGTGCCAGCAGCTTATGGGGACAGGGAGGAGGCGGCTACACCTTC.

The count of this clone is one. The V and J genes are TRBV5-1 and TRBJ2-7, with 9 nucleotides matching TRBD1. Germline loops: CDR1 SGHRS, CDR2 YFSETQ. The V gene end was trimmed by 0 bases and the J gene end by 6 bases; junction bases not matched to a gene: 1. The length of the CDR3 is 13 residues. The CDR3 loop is CASSLGQGGEQYF. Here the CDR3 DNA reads TGCGCCAGCAGCTTGGGACAGGGGGGCGAGCAGTACTTC.

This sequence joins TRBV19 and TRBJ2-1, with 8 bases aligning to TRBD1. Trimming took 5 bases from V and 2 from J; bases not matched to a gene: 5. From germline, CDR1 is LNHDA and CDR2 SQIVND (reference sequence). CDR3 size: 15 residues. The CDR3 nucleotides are TGTGCCAGTAGTTCCTGGACAGGGACCTACAATGAGCAGTTCTTC. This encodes CASSSWTGTYNEQFF.

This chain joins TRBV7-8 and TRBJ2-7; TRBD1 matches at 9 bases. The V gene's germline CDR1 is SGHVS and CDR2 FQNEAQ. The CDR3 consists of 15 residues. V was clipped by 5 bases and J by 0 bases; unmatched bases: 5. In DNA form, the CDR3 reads TGTGCCAGCAGCCTCGGGACAGGGACCTCCTACGAGCAGTACTTC. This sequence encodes CASSLGTGTSYEQYF.

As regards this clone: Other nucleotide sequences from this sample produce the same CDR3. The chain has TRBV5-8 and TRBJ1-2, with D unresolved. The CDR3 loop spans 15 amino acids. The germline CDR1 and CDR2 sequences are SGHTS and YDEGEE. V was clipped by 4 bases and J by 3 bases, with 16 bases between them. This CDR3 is CASSPVPSGYYGYTF. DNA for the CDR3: TGTGCCAGCAGCCCTGTCCCGAGCGGGTACTATGGCTACACCTTC.

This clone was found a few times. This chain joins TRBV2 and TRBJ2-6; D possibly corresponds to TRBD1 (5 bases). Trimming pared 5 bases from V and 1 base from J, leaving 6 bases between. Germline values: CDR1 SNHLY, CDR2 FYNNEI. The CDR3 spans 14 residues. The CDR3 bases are TGTGCCAGCAGTCCAGGGTCTGGGGCCAACGTCCTGACTTTC. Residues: CASSPGSGANVLTF.

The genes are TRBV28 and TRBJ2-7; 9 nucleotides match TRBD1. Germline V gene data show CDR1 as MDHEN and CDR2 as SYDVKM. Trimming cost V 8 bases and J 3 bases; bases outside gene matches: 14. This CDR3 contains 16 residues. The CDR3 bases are TGTGCCAGCGTACTTCGGGGGACAGGGACGATCTACGAGCAGTACTTC. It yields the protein CASVLRGTGTIYEQYF.